This is a list of T cell receptor beta chains from one sample in a study of identical twins. Using its own MiXCR run on the 5' RACE reads, TCRdb lists one record per CDR3 protein. Of approximately 700,000 distinct CDR3 sequences in the sample, about 18% were seen once. These data also featured in a second study, about T cells expressing NK-cell markers.

Sequenced material: PBMCs. The receptors were gathered from a woman between 18 and 29 years old in good health. Each CDR3 is given with its conserved first and last residue. A D gene is named only where the DNA matches it firmly. The size field is filled for only some rows; it gives once, few, many or a size class.

CDR3 length | J gene | D gene | clone size | V gene | CDR3 protein | CDR3 DNA
12 | TRBJ1-2 | - | few | TRBV7-9 | CASRQGARGYTF | TGTGCCAGCAGGCAGGGTGCGAGGGGCTACACCTTC
15 | TRBJ2-1 | TRBD2 | - | TRBV5-6 | CASSRREALYNEQFF | TGTGCCAGCAGCCGACGGGAGGCCCTTTACAATGAGCAGTTCTTC
13 | TRBJ2-7 | TRBD1 | - | TRBV5-1 | CASSPDRYYEQYF | TGCGCCAGCAGCCCGGACAGGTACTACGAGCAGTACTTC
15 | TRBJ2-3 | - | - | TRBV11-2 | CASSLDLAVTDTQYF | TGTGCCAGCAGCTTAGATTTAGCGGTTACAGATACGCAGTATTTT
16 | TRBJ2-2 | TRBD2 | - | TRBV11-2 | CASSRTSGSGTRELFF | TGTGCCAGCAGCAGGACTAGCGGGAGTGGGACCCGGGAGCTGTTTTTT
14 | TRBJ2-1 | - | - | TRBV12-3/TRBV12-4 | CASSSRSTDSEQFF | TGTGCCAGCAGTTCAAGATCCACCGACAGTGAGCAGTTCTTC
12 | TRBJ2-1 | - | few | TRBV20-1 | CSAKNSRFEQFF | TGCAGTGCCAAAAATTCTAGATTCGAGCAGTTCTTC
13 | TRBJ2-7 | - | - | TRBV5-1 | CASSLGSGPEQYF | TGCGCCAGCAGCTTGGGCTCGGGCCCCGAGCAGTACTTC
16 | TRBJ2-6 | - | few | TRBV20-1 | CSAFGTSTSGANVLTF | TGCAGTGCTTTTGGGACATCTACCTCTGGGGCCAACGTCCTGACTTTC
14 | TRBJ2-5 | - | - | TRBV7-9 | CASSHGPGQETQYF | TGTGCCAGCAGCCACGGTCCCGGTCAAGAGACCCAGTACTTC
14 | TRBJ1-1 | - | - | TRBV7-9 | CASSLGEYNTEAFF | TGTGCCAGCAGCCTTGGGGAGTACAACACTGAAGCTTTCTTT
17 | TRBJ2-5 | TRBD2 | few | TRBV7-9 | CASSKPPGLPEEETQYF | TGTGCCAGCAGCAAGCCCCCGGGACTACCTGAAGAGGAGACCCAGTACTTC
15 | TRBJ1-2 | - | many | TRBV6-5 | CASSYSGPGSGGYTF | TGTGCCAGCAGTTACAGTGGGCCAGGGTCGGGTGGCTACACCTTC
17 | TRBJ2-6 | - | few | TRBV20-1 | CSARDFGRGTGANVLTF | TGCAGTGCTAGAGATTTCGGCAGGGGTACAGGGGCCAACGTCCTGACTTTC
14 | TRBJ2-1 | TRBD2 | - | TRBV5-1 | CASSLGLAGWEQFF | TGCGCCAGCAGCTTGGGACTAGCGGGGTGGGAGCAGTTCTTC
14 | TRBJ1-1 | - | few | TRBV12-3/TRBV12-4 | CASIRARENTEAFF | TGTGCCAGCATTAGGGCCAGGGAGAACACTGAAGCTTTCTTT